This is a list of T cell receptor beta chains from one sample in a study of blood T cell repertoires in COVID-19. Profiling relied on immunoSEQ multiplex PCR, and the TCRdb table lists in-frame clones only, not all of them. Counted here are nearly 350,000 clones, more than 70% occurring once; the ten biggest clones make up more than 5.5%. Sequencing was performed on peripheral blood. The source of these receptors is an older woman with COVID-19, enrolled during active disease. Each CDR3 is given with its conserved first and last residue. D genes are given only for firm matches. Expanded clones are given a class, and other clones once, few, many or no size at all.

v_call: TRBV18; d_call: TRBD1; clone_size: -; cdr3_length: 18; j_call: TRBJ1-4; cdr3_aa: CASSPRGQGALGNEKLFF; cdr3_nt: TGTGCCAGCTCACCACGTGGACAGGGGGCCTTGGGTAATGAAAAACTGTTTTTT
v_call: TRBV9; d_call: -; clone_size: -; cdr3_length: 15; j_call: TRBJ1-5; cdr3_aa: CASSVGGLGNQPQHF; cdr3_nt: TGTGCCAGCAGCGTCGGGGGGCTTGGAAATCAGCCCCAGCATTTT
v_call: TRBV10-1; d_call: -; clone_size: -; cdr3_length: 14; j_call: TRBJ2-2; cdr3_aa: CASSPRPGVGELFF; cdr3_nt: TGCGCCAGCAGCCCCAGACCGGGGGTCGGGGAGCTGTTTTTT
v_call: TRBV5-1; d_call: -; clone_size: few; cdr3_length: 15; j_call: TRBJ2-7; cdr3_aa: CASSLEGEVQYEQYF; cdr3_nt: TGCGCCAGCAGCTTGGAAGGGGAAGTACAATACGAGCAGTACTTC
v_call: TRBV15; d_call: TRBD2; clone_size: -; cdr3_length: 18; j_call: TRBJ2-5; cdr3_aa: CATSRAGLAGGSGETQYF; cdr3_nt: TGTGCCACCAGCAGAGCTGGACTAGCGGGGGGGTCGGGGGAGACCCAGTACTTC
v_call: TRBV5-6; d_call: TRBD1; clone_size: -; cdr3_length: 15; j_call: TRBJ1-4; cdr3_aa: CASSTQGASGEKLFF; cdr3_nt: TGTGCCAGCAGCACACAGGGGGCATCAGGTGAAAAACTGTTTTTT
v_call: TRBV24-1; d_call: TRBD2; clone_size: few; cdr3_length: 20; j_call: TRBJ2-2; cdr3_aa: CATSEPGTSGGHVNTGELFF; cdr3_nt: TGTGCCACCAGTGAGCCCGGGACTAGCGGGGGTCACGTTAACACCGGGGAGCTGTTTTTT
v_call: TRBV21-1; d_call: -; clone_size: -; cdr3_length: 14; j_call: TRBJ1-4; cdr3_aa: CASTDRTINEKLFF; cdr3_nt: TGTGCCAGCACCGACAGGACAATTAATGAAAAACTGTTTTTT
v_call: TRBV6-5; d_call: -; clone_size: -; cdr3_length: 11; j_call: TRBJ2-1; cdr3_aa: CASSSINEQFF; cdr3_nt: TGTGCCAGCAGTTCCATCAATGAGCAGTTCTTC
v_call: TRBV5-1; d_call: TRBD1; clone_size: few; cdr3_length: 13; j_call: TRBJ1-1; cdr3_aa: CASSSRQGQQAFF; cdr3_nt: TGCGCCAGCAGCTCCCGACAGGGACAACAGGCTTTCTTT
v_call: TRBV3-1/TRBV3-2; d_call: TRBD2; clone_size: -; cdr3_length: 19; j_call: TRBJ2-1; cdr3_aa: CASSPRGGGRLSSYNEQFF; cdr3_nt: TGTGCCAGCAGCCCCCGCGGCGGGGGGCGACTGTCCTCCTACAATGAGCAGTTCTTC
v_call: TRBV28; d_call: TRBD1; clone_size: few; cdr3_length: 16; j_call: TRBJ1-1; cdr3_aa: CASSMGQGALNTEAFF; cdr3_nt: TGTGCCAGCAGTATGGGACAGGGGGCCCTGAACACTGAAGCTTTCTTT
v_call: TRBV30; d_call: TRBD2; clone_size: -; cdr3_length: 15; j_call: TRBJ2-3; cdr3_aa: CAWRGVAGLRDTQYF; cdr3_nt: TGTGCCTGGAGGGGAGTAGCGGGGTTGAGGGATACGCAGTATTTT
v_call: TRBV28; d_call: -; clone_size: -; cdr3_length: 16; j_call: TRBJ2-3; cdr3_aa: CASSSRGFRSTDTQYF; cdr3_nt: TGTGCCAGCAGTTCTCGGGGGTTTCGGAGCACAGATACGCAGTATTTT
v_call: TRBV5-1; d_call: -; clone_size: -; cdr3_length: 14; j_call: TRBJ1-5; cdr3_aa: CASSLAKEHQPQHF; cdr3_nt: TGCGCCAGCAGCTTGGCCAAGGAGCATCAGCCCCAGCATTTT
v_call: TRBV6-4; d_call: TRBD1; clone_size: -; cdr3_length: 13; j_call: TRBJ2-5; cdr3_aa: CASMMTGSETQYF; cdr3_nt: TGTGCCAGCATGATGACAGGGTCAGAGACCCAGTACTTC
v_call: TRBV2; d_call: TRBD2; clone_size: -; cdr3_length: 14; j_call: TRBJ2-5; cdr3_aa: CASSVWGGEETQYF; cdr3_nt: TGTGCCAGCAGTGTGTGGGGGGGAGAAGAGACCCAGTACTTC
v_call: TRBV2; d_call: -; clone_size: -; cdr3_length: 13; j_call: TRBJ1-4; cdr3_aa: CASRGPTGEKLFF; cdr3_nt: TGTGCCAGCAGAGGACCCACGGGGGAAAAACTGTTTTTT
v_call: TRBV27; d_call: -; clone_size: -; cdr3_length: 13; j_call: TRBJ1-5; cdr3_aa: CASSLEGGQPQHF; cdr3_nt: TGTGCCAGCAGTCTGGAGGGAGGCCAGCCCCAGCATTTT
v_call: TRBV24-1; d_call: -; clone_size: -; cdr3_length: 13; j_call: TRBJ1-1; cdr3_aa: CATSVNLGTEAFF; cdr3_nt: TGTGCCACCAGTGTCAACCTCGGCACTGAAGCTTTCTTT
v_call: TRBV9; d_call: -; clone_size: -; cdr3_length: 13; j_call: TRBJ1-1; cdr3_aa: CASSVVSESEAFF; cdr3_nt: TGTGCCAGCAGCGTAGTAAGTGAGTCTGAAGCTTTCTTT
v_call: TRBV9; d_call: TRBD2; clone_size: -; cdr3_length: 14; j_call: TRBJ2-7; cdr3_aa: CASSVSGGAREQYF; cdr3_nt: TGTGCCAGCAGCGTGAGCGGGGGGGCAAGGGAGCAGTACTTC
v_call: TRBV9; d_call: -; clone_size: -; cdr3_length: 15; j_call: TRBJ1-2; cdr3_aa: CASSVDLASAGGYTF; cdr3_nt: TGTGCCAGCAGCGTAGATTTGGCCTCGGCAGGGGGCTACACCTTC